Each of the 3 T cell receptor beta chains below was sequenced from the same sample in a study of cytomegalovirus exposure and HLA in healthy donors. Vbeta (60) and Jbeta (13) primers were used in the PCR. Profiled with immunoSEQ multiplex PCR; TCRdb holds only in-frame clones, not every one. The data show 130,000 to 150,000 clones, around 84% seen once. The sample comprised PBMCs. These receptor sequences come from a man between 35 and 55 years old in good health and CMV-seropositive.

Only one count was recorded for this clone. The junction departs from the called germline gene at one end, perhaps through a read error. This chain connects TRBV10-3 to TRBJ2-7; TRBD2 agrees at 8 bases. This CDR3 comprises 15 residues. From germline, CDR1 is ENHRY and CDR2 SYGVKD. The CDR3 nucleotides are TGTGTCATCAGTGACGGACTAGCTGGGGCCTACGAGCAGTACTTC. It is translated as CVISDGLAGAYEQYF.

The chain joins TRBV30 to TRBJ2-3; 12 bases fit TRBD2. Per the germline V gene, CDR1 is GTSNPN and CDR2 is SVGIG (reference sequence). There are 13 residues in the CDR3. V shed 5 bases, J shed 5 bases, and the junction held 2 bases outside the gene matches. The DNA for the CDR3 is TGTGCCTGGGAACTAGCGGGAGGAGATACGCAGTATTTT. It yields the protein CAWELAGGDTQYF. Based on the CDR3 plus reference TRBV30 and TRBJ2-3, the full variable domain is SQTIHQWPATLVQPVGSPLSLECTVEGTSNPNLYWYRQAAGRGLQLLFYSVGIGQISSEVPQNLSASRPQDRQFILSSKKLLLSDSGFYLCAWELAGGDTQYFGPGTRLTVL.

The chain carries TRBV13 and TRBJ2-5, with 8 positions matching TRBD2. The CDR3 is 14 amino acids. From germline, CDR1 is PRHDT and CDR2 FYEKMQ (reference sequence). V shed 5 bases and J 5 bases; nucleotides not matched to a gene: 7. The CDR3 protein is CASSPRTSWETQYF. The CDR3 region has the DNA TGTGCCAGCAGCCCAAGGACTAGCTGGGAGACCCAGTACTTC.